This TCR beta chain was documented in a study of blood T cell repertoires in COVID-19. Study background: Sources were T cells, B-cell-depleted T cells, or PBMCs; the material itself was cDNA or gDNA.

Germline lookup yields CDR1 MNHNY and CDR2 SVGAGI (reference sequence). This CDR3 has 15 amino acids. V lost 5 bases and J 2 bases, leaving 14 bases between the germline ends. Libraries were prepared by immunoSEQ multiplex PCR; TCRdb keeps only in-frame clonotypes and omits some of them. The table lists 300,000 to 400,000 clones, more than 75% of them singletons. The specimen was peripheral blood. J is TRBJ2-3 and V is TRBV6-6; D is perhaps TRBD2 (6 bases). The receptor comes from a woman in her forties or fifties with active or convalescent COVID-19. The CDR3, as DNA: TGTGCCAGCAGTCCGGACGGGAGATACACAGATACGCAGTATTTT. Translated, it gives CASSPDGRYTDTQYF.